This T cell receptor (beta chain) was documented in a study of cytomegalovirus exposure and HLA in healthy donors. Notes on the study in general: There were reportedly fewer N-insertions in an Asian-associated ancestry cluster than the approximately 670-donor mean, in a later analysis.

Use of 60 Vbeta and 13 Jbeta primers characterized the PCR. Data came from immunoSEQ multiplex PCR; TCRdb stores just in-frame clones and leaves some out. The sample yields fewer than 130,000 clones, approximately 66% seen once. J lost 6 bases, V lost 8 bases, and 7 bases had no gene match. CDR3 length: 13 residues. CDR1 and CDR2 from the germline V gene are MNHNS and SASEGT. Of note for this clone: What it recognizes is unknown.

Source material: PBMCs. The chain employs TRBV6-1 and TRBJ2-1; TRBD2 matches at 7 bases. This receptor was taken from a man aged 35 to 55 in good health and CMV-seropositive. CDR3 in amino acids: CASGRGAANEQFF. The CDR3, as DNA: TGTGCCAGCGGGAGGGGAGCGGCCAATGAGCAGTTCTTC.